This T cell receptor beta chain was identified in a study of shared clonotypes between healthy human individuals. This table comes from immunoSEQ multiplex PCR, and its TCRdb copy is limited to in-frame clones, with some not included. The sample lists over a million clones, under 99% occurring once. General study findings and limits: Shared clonotypes: about 4.6% naive CD4, around 3.5% naive CD8, around 2.2% memory CD4, approximately 0.4% memory CD8. It was only blood that was sampled, and tissue repertoires likely differ. When compared with the clonotypes that were shared by all four sorted-subset donors, the non-shared clonotypes turned out to have lower generation probabilities.

Germline assignment: CDR1 LGHNA and CDR2 YSLEER. The CDR3 contains 16 residues. The J segment lost 8 bases and the V segment lost 1 base, leaving 9 bases of the junction unmatched. With regard to this clone: Its antigen is unknown.

This rearrangement joins TRBV4-3 to TRBJ2-1; TRBD2 aligns across 9 bases. Sequencing was carried out using naive CD4+ T cells sorted from blood. Noted subset: CD45RA+ positively selected. This receptor was obtained from a young man in good health. The CDR3 reads CASSQGIAGAGDEQFF. CDR3 sequence (DNA): TGCGCCAGCAGCCAAGGGATAGCGGGAGCGGGGGATGAGCAGTTCTTC.